What follows is one T cell receptor beta chain and its context. Which antigen it targets is not known. No per-base quality is available; no much larger clone lies one base away. The CDR3 regions of human TCRbeta chains were analyzed by immunosequencing. The authors processed their data as follows. Repertoire TCRs were checked for matches against a reference library of SARS-CoV-2-specific TCRs that had been generated using the MIRA antigen-specificity platform. Breadth meant the fraction of unique TCRs that were SARS-CoV-2-associated, whereas depth meant the fraction of total T cells that were SARS-CoV-2-associated. Using the MIRA data, each spike-specific TCR was assigned both to the spike region to which the TCR was reactive and to a CD4 or CD8 class. Log10-transformed breadth and depth values were compared by one-way ANOVA with Sidak's multiple comparisons tests. Imported from immuneACCESS, the table was reduced by TCRdb to in-frame sequences with V and J called. These copies leave out some clones; in studies compared against another copy, an unresolved V gene accounts for under half, and the cause of the remainder is not known. V and J calls and clone size are those listed in that table; D and trimming were worked out from the DNA. In all, the sample holds under 70,000 clones, and under 90% of those were seen once. 20% to 25% of the sample lies in the top ten.

The data derive from a study of T cell responses to AZD1222 COVID-19 vaccine (dated by TCRdb to about 2021). About the full investigation: AZD1222 recipients with second doses at about 4 weeks or about 12 weeks were pooled, because spike-specific TCR depth and breadth did not differ between schedules. TCR sequencing was performed for some 250 trial participants, of whom about 210 were given two doses of AZD1222 and around 26 were given two doses of MenACWY control vaccine. Trial participants were enrolled by age into 18-55, 56-69 and 70-plus year subgroups, with around 150, 28 and 57 TCR-sequenced participants respectively.

General study outcomes and caveats: The whole spike protein was spanned by vaccine-associated CD4 TCRs, and dominant responses were seen in regions 160-218 and 743-854. After two AZD1222 doses, spike-specific TCR breadth and depth were significantly higher than at day 0 and than in MenACWY recipients. In the small 56-69-year group, the increase in depth fell short of significance, most likely because of low power. Reportedly, almost half of the unique spike-specific TCRs recognized epitopes lying outside the regions that are mutated in the B.1.351 and B.1.1.7 variants. Conclusions about previously exposed vaccinees were limited because only a handful of AZD1222 recipients were SARS-CoV-2 seropositive at baseline. Participants were mostly white British, with more females than males. The authors suggested clonal diversity may have been underestimated. Because no day 14 peak-response samples were available, the repertoires could be characterized only after the peak T cell response.

The sample's time point label, in plain terms: baseline before first vaccination. The vaccinee samples were drawn from two UK trials, COV001 and COV002, one of which was a single-blind randomized controlled phase 2/3 trial testing AZD1222 (ChAdOx1 nCoV-19) in healthy adults. For TCRbeta chain sequencing, PBMC samples were collected from trial participants at day 0 and at day 28 after the second dose. The receptor was derived from an adult in good health. The specimen was peripheral blood, collected on day 0 of AZD1222 vaccination.

The DNA sequence is TGTGCCAGCAGTCGACGGACAGCTCCGTATGAAAAACTGTTTTTT. Its protein is CASSRRTAPYEKLFF. The sequence is built from TRBV6-5 and TRBJ1-4; a tentative D match to TRBD1 spans 6 bases. According to the germline V gene, CDR1 reads MNHEY and CDR2 reads SVGAGI. V is cut by 5 bases and J by 6 bases, and the space between the germline ends is 16 bases. Spanning cysteine to phenylalanine, the CDR3 consists of 15 amino acids. CDR3 DNA is the only sequence kept; it has 45 bases, read in frame from the first base.